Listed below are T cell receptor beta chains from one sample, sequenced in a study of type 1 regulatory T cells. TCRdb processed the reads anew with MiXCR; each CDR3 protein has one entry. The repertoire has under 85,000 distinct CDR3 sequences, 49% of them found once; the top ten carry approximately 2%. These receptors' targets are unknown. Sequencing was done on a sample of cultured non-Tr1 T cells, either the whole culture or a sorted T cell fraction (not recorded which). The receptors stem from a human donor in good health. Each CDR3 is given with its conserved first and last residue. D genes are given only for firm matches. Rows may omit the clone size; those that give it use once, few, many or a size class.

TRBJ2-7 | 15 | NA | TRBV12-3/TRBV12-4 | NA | CASSLLGAGVHEQYF | TGTGCCAGCAGTTTGTTAGGGGCTGGGGTTCACGAGCAGTACTTC
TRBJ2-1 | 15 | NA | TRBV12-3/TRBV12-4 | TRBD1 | CASSEGTGKVNEQFF | TGTGCCAGCAGTGAGGGGACAGGGAAAGTCAATGAGCAGTTCTTC
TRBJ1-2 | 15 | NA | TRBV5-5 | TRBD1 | CASEAWTGANYGYTF | TGTGCCAGCGAAGCCTGGACAGGGGCTAACTATGGCTACACCTTC
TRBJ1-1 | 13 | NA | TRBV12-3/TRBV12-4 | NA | CASTAVRGTYAFF | TGTGCCAGCACGGCGGTCAGGGGCACGTATGCTTTCTTT
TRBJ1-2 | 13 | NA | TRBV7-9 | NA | CASSETTSYGYTF | TGTGCCAGCAGCGAGACAACGAGCTATGGCTACACCTTC
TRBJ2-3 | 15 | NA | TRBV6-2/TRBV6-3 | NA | CASSYRELSTDTQYF | TGTGCCAGCAGTTACCGGGAGCTGAGCACAGATACGCAGTATTTT
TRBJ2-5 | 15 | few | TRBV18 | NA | CASSPATGFQETQYF | TGTGCCAGCTCACCAGCGACAGGTTTCCAAGAGACCCAGTACTTC
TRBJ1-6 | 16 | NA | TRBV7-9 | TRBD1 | CVSSSFTGQQNSPLHF | TGTGTCAGCAGCTCTTTTACGGGACAGCAAAATTCACCCCTCCACTTT
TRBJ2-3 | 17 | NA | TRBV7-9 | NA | CASSRRRDGGSTDTQYF | TGTGCCAGCAGCCGCCGACGGGACGGCGGTAGCACAGATACGCAGTATTTT
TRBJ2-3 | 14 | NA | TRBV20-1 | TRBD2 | CSAGSGGGTDTQYF | TGCAGTGCTGGTAGCGGGGGGGGGACAGATACGCAGTATTTT
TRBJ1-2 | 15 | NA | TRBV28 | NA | CASSRVATLNYGYTF | TGTGCCAGCAGCAGGGTAGCGACCCTAAACTATGGCTACACCTTC
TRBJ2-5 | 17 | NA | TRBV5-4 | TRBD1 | CASSPPGTGGRWETQYF | TGTGCCAGCAGCCCCCCCGGGACAGGGGGTCGTTGGGAGACCCAGTACTTC
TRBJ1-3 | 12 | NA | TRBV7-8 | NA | CASRLSGNTIYF | TGTGCCAGCAGGCTCTCTGGAAACACCATATATTTT
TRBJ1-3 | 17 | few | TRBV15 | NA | CATSTLFQGMAGNTIYF | TGTGCCACCAGCACCCTCTTCCAGGGGATGGCAGGAAACACCATATATTTT
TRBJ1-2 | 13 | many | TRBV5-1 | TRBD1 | CASSPTGGYGYTF | TGCGCCAGCAGCCCGACAGGGGGCTATGGCTACACCTTC
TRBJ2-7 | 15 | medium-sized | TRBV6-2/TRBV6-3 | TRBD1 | CASSRDRGRIYEQYF | TGTGCCAGCAGTCGTGACAGGGGGCGTATCTACGAGCAGTACTTC